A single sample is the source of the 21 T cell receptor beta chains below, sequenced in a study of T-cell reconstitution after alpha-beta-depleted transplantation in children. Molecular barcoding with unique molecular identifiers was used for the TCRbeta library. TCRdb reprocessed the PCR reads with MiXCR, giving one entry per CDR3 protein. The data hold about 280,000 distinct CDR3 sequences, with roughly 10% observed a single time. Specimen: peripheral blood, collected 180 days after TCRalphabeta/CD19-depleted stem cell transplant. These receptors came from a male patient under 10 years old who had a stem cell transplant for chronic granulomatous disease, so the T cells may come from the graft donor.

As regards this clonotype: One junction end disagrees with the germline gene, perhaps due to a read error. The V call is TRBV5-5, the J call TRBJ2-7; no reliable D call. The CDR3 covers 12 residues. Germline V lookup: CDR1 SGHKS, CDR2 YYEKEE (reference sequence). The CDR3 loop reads CASSLGSYEQHF. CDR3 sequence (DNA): TGTGCCAGCAGCTTGGGGTCCTACGAGCAGCACTTC.

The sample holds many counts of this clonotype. CDR3: CASSPRSGEGVTQYF. CDR3 bases: TGTGCCAGCAGTCCCCGAAGCGGGGAGGGGGTTACGCAGTATTTT. V is TRBV2 and J is TRBJ2-3; TRBD2 might be the D (7 bases). Trimming cost V 5 bases and J 8 bases, with 20 bases left between them. This CDR3 region has 15 residues. In germline, CDR1 is SNHLY, CDR2 FYNNEI.

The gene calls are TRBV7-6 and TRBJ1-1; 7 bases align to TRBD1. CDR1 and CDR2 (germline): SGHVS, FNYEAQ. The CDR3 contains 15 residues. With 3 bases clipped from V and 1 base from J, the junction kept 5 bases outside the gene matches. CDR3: CASSFGQAGNTEAFF. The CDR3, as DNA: TGTGCCAGCAGCTTCGGACAGGCGGGGAACACTGAAGCTTTCTTT.

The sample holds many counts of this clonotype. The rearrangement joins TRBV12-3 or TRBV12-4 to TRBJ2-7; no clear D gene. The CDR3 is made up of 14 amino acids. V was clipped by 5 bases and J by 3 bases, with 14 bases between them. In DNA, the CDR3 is TGTGCCAGCAGTCTAACTCGGTTAAGCTACGAGCAGTACTTC. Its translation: CASSLTRLSYEQYF.

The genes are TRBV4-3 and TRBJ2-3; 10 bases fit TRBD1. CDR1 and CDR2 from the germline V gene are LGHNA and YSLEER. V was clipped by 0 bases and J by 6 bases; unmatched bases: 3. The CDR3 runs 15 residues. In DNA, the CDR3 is TGCGCCAGCAGCCAAGAGGGACAGGGGCTCGATACGCAGTATTTT. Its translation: CASSQEGQGLDTQYF.

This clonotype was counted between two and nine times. In nucleotides, the CDR3 is TGTGCCAGCAGTCCCGGACTAGCGGTGAAGGGAGACACCGGGGAGCTGTTTTTT. Encoded protein: CASSPGLAVKGDTGELFF. The chain employs TRBV12-3 or TRBV12-4 and TRBJ2-2; 10 bases are shared with TRBD2. The CDR3 spans 18 residues. V was clipped by 5 bases and J by 3 bases; unmatched bases: 12.

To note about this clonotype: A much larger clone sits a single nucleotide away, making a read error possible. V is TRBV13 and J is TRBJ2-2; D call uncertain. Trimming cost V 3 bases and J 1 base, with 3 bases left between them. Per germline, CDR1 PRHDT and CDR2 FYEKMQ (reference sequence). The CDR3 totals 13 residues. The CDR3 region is CASSFMNTGELFF. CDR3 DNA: TGTGCCAGCAGCTTCATGAACACCGGGGAGCTGTTTTTT.

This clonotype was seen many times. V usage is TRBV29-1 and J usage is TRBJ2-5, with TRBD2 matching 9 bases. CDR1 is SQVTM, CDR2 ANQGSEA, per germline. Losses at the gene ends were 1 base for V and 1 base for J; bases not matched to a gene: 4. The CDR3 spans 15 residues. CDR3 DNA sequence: TGCAGCGTTGAAGGGAGCGGGGGGAGCCAAGAGACCCAGTACTTC. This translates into CSVEGSGGSQETQYF.

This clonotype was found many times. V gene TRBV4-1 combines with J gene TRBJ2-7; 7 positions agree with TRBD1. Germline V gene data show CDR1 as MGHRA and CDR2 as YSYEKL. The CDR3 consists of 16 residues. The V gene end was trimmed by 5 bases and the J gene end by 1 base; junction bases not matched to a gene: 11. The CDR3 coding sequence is TGCGCCAGCAGCGAAATCCCCGGGACAGCTTCCTACGAGCAGTACTTC. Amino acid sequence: CASSEIPGTASYEQYF.

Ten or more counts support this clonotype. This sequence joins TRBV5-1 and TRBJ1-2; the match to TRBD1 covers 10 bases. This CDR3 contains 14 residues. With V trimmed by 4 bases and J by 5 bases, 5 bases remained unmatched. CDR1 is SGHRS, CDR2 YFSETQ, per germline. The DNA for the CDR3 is TGCGCCAGCAGCCGGACAGGGGGAAGGTATGGCTACACCTTC. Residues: CASSRTGGRYGYTF.

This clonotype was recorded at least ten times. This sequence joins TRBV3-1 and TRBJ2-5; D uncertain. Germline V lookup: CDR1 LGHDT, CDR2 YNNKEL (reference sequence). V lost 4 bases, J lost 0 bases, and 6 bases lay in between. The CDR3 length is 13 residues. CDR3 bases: TGTGCCAGCAGCCGAAGCTACCAAGAGACCCAGTACTTC. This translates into CASSRSYQETQYF.

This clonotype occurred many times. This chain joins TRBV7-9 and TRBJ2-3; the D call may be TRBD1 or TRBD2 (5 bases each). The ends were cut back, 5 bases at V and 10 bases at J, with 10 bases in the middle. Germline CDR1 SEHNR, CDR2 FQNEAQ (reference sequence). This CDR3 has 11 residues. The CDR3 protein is CASSPRGAQYF. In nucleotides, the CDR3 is TGTGCCAGCAGCCCCCGGGGCGCGCAGTATTTT. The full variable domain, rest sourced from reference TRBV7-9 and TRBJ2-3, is DTGVSQNPRHKITKRGQNVTFRCDPISEHNRLYWYRQTLGQGPEFLTYFQNEAQLEKSRLLSDRFSAERPKGSFSTLEIQRTEQGDSAMYLCASSPRGAQYFGPGTRLTVL.

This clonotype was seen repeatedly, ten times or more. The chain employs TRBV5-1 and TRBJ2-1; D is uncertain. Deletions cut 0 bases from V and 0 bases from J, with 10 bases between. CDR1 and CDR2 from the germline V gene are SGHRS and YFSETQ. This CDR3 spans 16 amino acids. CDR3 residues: CASSLVIGSSYNEQFF. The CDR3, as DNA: TGCGCCAGCAGCTTGGTGATCGGAAGCTCCTACAATGAGCAGTTCTTC. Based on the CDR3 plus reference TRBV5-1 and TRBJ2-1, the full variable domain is KAGVTQTPRYLIKTRGQQVTLSCSPISGHRSVSWYQQTPGQGLQFLFEYFSETQRNKGNFPGRFSGRQFSNSRSEMNVSTLELGDSALYLCASSLVIGSSYNEQFFGPGTRLTVL.

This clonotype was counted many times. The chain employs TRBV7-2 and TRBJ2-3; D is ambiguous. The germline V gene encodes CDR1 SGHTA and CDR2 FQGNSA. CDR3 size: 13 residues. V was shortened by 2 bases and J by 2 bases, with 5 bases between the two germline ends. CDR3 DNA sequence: TGTGCCAGCAGCTTAATCACCACAGATACGCAGTATTTT. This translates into CASSLITTDTQYF.

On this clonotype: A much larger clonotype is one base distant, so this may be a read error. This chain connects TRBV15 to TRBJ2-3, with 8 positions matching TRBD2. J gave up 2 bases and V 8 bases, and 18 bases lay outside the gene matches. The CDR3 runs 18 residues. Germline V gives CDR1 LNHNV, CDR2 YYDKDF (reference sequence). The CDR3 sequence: CATCSQTPYGRDTDTQYF. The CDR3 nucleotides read TGTGCCACCTGCTCACAAACACCGTACGGGAGGGACACAGATACGCAGTATTTT.

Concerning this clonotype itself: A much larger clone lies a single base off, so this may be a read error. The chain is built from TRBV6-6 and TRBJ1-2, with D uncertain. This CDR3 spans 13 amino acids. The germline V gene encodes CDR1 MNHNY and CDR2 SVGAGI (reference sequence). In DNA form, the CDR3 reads TGTGCCAGCACCTCCAGATACGGGGATGGCGACACCTTC. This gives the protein CASTSRYGDGDTF.

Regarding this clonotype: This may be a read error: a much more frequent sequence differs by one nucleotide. In DNA, the CDR3 is TGTGCCAGCAGCACAGTGCAAACTGGAAACACCATATATTTT. This gives the protein CASSTVQTGNTIYF. The chain joins TRBV5-5 to TRBJ1-3; D is ambiguous. V gave up 4 bases and J gave up 2 bases, with 10 bases separating them. This CDR3 contains 14 residues. Germline V gives CDR1 SGHKS, CDR2 YYEKEE (reference sequence).

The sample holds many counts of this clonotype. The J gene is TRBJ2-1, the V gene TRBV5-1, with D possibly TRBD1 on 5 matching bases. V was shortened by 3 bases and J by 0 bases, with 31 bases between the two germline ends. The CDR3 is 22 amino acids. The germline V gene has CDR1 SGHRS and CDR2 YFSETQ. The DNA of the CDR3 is TGCGCCAGCAGCTGGACCCCCGGACCCGCTGGGGCAGGGAAGACCTCCTACAATGAGCAGTTCTTC. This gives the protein CASSWTPGPAGAGKTSYNEQFF. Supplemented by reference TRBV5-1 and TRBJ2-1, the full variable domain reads KAGVTQTPRYLIKTRGQQVTLSCSPISGHRSVSWYQQTPGQGLQFLFEYFSETQRNKGNFPGRFSGRQFSNSRSEMNVSTLELGDSALYLCASSWTPGPAGAGKTSYNEQFFGPGTRLTVL.

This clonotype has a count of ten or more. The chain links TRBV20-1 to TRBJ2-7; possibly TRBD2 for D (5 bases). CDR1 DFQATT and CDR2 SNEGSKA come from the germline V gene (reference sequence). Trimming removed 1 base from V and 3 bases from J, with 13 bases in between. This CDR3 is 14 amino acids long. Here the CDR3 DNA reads TGCAGTGCTAGAGTTCGTTCGAGCGGCTACGAGCAGTACTTC. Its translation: CSARVRSSGYEQYF.

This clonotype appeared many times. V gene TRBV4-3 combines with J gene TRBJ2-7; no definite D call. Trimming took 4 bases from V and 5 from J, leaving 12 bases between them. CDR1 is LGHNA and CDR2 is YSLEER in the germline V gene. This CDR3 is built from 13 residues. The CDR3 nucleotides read TGCGCCAGCAGCCCGAGTGGCTGGAACGAGCAGTACTTC. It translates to CASSPSGWNEQYF.

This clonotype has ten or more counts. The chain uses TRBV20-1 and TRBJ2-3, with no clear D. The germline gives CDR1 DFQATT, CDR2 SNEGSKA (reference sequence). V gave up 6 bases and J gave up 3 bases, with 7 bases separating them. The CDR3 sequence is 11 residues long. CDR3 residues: CSATTTDTQYF. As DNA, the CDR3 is TGCAGTGCAACCACTACAGATACGCAGTATTTT.